The present T cell receptor beta chain was sequenced within a study of blood T cell repertoires in COVID-19 (TCRdb year 2020). Study-wide context: Samples covering the acute and convalescent phases of COVID-19 were provided by collaborators in the United States, Italy and Spain. The prospective study material was composed of cDNA or gDNA derived from T cells, B-cell-depleted T cells, or PBMCs. The dataset comprised deeply sampled blood TCRbeta repertoires from subjects exposed to, actively infected with, or recovered from COVID-19. A freely available public database, intended as a resource for researchers studying the immune response to SARS-CoV-2, is where the repertoires were released. The samples were drawn from the first 160 participants of the ongoing ImmuneRACE study and from over 950 subjects provided by 6 global collaborators. The sample metadata nearly always contained a de-identified subject ID, COVID-19 status, age in years and sex. Where HLA class I and class II types were available, the types were taken from metadata supplied by the sample provider, not from assay-based typing.

This clone occurred a few times. The antigen it recognizes is unknown. The input lacks base qualities; no much larger clone sits a single base away. The immunoSEQ Assay, a bias-controlled multiplex PCR, was used to amplify TCRbeta CDR3 regions from genomic DNA. The authors processed their data as follows. Nucleated cell counts per sample were estimated from amplification of reference gene primers within the assay. Sequence reads were collapsed and filtered to measure the absolute abundance of every unique TCRbeta CDR3 rearrangement. For each sample, productive Simpson clonality was calculated by taking the square root of Simpson's diversity index across productive rearrangements. TCRdb's version of the immuneACCESS table is confined to in-frame rearrangements and falls short of the full clone set. An unresolved V gene accounts for under half of the shortfall where checked; the remainder is of unknown origin. V, J and clone size reflect that table, while D and trimming were determined from the DNA. For this sample there are roughly 140,000 clones; 88% appear just once. The ten largest clones take up 2.3% of the sample.

The paper's findings and limits, for the study overall: The amount of clinical and demographic metadata varied by source and participant and was provided uncurated.

The collaborating institutions used their own protocols to collect whole blood in K2EDTA tubes. For TCRbeta analysis, collaborator samples were shipped as frozen whole blood, as isolated PBMCs, or as DNA extracted from either sample type. The TCR was taken from a human donor in a cohort sampled during active COVID-19. Material for sequencing was peripheral blood.

This receptor has the CDR3 CASSRQGAVGRPQHF. The nucleotide sequence reads as follows: TGTGCCAGCAGTCGACAGGGAGCGGTGGGTCGGCCCCAGCATTTT. The rearranged chain carries TRBV6-2 or TRBV6-3 and TRBJ1-5, with 7 bases aligning to TRBD1. CDR1 and CDR2 are read off the germline V gene as MNHEY and SVGEGT. Taken from cysteine to phenylalanine, the CDR3 has 15 residues. Left in the record is the CDR3 DNA by itself, 45 bases read in frame from the first base. Trimming removed 5 bases from V and 9 bases from J; the gene matches leave 13 bases unexplained.